This T cell receptor beta chain was recovered during a study of CD8 T cells in ankylosing spondylitis. Trimming cost V 3 bases and J 2 bases, with 11 bases left between them. The CDR3 runs 15 residues. The germline V gene has CDR1 LNHDA and CDR2 SQIVND (reference sequence). TCRdb re-analysed the 5' RACE reads in MiXCR, keeping a single row per CDR3 protein. Of approximately 250,000 distinct CDR3 sequences listed, about 10% are singletons. At least ten counts were recorded for this clonotype. The chain joins TRBV19 to TRBJ1-5; D perhaps matches TRBD1 (5 bases). Sequenced sample: blood, either unsorted or a sorted T cell fraction (not recorded which). The source is a male donor with ankylosing spondylitis or in good health (not recorded which). CDR3 sequence reads: CASSMRDGGNQPQHF. The DNA of the CDR3 is TGTGCCAGTAGTATGCGGGACGGTGGCAATCAGCCCCAGCATTTT.